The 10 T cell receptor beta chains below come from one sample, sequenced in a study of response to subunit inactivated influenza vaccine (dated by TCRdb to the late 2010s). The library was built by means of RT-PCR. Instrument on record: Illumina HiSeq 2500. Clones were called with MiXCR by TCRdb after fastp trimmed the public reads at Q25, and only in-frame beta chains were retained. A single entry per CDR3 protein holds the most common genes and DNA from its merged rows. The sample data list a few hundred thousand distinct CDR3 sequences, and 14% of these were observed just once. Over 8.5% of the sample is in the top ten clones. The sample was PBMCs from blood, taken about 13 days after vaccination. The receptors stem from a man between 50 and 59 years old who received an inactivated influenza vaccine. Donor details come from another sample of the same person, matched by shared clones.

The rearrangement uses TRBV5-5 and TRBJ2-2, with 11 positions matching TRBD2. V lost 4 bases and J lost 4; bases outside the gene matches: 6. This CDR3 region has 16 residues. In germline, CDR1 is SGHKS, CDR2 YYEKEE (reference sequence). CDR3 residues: CASSVPGTSGTGELFF. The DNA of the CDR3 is TGTGCCAGCAGCGTACCCGGGACTAGCGGCACCGGGGAGCTGTTTTTT. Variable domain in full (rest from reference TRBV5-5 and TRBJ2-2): DAGVTQSPTHLIKTRGQQVTLRCSPISGHKSVSWYQQVLGQGPQFIFQYYEKEERGRGNFPDRFSARQFPNYSSELNVNALLLGDSALYLCASSVPGTSGTGELFFGEGSRLTVL.

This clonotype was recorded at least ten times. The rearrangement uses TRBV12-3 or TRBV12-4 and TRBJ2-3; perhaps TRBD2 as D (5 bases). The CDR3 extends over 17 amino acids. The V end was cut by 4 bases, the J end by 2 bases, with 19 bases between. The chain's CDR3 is CASSSSKRTRDTDTQYF. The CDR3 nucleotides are TGTGCCAGCAGTTCATCGAAGAGGACCCGGGACACAGATACGCAGTATTTT.

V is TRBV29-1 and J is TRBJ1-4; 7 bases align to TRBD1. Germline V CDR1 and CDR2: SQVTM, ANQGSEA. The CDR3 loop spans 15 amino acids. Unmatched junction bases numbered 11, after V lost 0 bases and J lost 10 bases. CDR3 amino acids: CSVEDPTGVEGKLFF. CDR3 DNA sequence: TGCAGCGTTGAAGATCCAACAGGGGTCGAAGGAAAACTGTTTTTT.

CDR3 sequence (DNA): TGTGCCAGCAGCTTGCATCAGGGGGCCGGTCAGCCCCAGCATTTT. It yields the protein CASSLHQGAGQPQHF. The J gene is TRBJ1-5, the V gene TRBV5-5; 8 positions match TRBD1. The CDR3 runs to 15 residues. The junction had 6 bases not matched to a gene; V was cut back by 1 base and J by 6 bases. Germline V gives CDR1 SGHKS, CDR2 YYEKEE (reference sequence).

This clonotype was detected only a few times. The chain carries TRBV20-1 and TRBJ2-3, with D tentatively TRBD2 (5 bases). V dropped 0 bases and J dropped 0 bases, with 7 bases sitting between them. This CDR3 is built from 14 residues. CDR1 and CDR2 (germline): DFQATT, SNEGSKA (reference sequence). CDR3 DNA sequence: TGCAGTGCTAGAGATTCGGGAAGCACAGATACGCAGTATTTT. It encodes CSARDSGSTDTQYF.

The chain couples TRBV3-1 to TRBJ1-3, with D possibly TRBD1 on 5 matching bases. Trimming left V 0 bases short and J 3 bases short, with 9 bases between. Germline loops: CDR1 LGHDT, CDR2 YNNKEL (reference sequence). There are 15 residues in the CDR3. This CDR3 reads CASSQDRGYGNTIYF. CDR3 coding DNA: TGTGCCAGCAGCCAAGATAGGGGCTATGGAAACACCATATATTTT.

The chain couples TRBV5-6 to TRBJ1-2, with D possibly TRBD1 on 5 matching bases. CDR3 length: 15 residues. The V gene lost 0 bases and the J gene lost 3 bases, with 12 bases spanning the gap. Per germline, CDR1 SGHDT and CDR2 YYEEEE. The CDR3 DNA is TGTGCCAGCAGCTTGGCGGGGCGTCCTTACTATGGCTACACCTTC. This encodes CASSLAGRPYYGYTF. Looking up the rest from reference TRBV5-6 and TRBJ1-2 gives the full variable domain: DAGVTQSPTHLIKTRGQQVTLRCSPKSGHDTVSWYQQALGQGPQFIFQYYEEEERQRGNFPDRFSGHQFPNYSSELNVNALLLGDSALYLCASSLAGRPYYGYTFGSGTRLTVV.

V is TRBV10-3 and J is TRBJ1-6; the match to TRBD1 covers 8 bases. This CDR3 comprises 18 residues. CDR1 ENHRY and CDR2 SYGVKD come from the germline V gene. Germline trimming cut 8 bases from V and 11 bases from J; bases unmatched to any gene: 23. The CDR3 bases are TGTGCCATCTTAGGGACAGGAGCCCAAAAGGGAGAAGGACCACCCCTCCACTTT. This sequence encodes CAILGTGAQKGEGPPLHF.

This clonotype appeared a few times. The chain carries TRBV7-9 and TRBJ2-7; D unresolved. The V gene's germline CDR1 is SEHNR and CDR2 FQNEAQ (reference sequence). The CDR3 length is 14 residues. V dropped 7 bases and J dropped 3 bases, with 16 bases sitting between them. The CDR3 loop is CASTRAVKNYEQYF. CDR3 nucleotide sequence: TGTGCCAGCACGAGAGCAGTTAAGAACTACGAGCAGTACTTC.

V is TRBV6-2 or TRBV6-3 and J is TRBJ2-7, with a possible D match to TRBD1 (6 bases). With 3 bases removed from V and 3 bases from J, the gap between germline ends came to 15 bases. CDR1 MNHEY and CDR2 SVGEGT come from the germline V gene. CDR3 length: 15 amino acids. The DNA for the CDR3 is TGTGCCAGCAGTTATTACGGGACACCAAACTACGAGCAGTACTTC. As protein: CASSYYGTPNYEQYF.